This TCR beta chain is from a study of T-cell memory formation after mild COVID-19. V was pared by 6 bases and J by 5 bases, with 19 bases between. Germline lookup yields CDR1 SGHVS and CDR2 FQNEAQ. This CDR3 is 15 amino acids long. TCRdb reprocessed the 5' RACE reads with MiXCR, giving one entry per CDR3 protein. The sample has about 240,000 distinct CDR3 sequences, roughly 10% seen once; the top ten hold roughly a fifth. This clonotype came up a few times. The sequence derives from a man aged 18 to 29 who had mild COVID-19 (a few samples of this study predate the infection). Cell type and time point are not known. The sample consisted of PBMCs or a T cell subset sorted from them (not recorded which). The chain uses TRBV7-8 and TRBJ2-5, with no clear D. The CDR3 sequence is CASRGMPGSWETQYF. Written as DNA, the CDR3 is TGTGCCAGCAGGGGTATGCCCGGAAGCTGGGAGACCCAGTACTTC. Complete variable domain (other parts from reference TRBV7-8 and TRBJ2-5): GAGVSQSPRYKVAKRGQDVALRCDPISGHVSLFWYQQALGQGPEFLTYFQNEAQLDKSGLPSDRFFAERPEGSVSTLKIQRTQQEDSAVYLCASRGMPGSWETQYFGPGTRLLVL.